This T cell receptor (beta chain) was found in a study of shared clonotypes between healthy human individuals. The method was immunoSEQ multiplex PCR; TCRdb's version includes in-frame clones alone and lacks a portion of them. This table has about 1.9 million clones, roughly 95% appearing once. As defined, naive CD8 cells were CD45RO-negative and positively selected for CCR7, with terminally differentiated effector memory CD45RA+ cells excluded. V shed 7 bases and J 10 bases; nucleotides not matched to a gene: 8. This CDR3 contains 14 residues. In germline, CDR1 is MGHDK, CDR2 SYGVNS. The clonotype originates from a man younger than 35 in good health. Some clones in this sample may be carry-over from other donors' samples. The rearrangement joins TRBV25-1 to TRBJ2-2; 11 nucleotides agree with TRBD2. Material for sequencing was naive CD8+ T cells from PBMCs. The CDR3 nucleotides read TGTGCCAGCAACCCTAGCGGGGGGCGGGAGGAGCTGTTTTTT. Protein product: CASNPSGGREELFF. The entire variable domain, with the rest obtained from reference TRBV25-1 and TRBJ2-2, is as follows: EADIYQTPRYLVIGTGKKITLECSQTMGHDKMYWYQQDPGMELHLIHYSYGVNSTEKGDLSSESTVSRIRTEHFPLTLESARPSHTSQYLCASNPSGGREELFFGEGSRLTVL.